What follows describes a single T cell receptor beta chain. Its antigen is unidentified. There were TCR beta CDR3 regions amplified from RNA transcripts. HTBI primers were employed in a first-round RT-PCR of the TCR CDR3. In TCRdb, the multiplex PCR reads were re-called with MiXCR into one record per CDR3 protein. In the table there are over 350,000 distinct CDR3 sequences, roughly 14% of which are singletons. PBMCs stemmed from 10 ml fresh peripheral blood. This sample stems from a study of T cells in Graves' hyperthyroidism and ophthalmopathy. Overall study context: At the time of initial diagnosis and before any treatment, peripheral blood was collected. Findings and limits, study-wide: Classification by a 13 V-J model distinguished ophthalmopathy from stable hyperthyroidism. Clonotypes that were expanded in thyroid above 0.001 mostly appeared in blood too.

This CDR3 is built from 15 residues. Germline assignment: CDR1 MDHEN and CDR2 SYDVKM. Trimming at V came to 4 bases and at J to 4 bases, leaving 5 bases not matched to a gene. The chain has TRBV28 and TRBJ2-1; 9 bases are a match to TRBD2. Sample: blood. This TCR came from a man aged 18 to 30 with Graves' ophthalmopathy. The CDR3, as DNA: TGTGCCAGCAGTTCAAGCGGGGGGCTTTACAATGAGCAGTTCTTC. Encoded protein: CASSSSGGLYNEQFF.